The 2 T cell receptor beta chains below all came from one sample that was sequenced in a study of CD8 T cells in ankylosing spondylitis. TCRdb fed the 5' RACE reads into MiXCR, producing one record per CDR3 protein. The top ten clones hold around 3% of a sample with 200,000 to 300,000 distinct CDR3 sequences, over 9.5% of them seen once. Input material: blood, either unsorted or a sorted T cell fraction (not recorded which). The receptors here all came from a male donor with ankylosing spondylitis or in good health (not recorded which).

In this sample, this clonotype turned up many times. The CDR3 is CASSKTSGRGNEQFF. CDR3 nucleotide sequence: TGCGCCAGCAGCAAGACTAGCGGGAGAGGCAATGAGCAGTTCTTC. The V call is TRBV5-1, the J call TRBJ2-1; TRBD2 matches 12 bases. Germline V gene data show CDR1 as SGHRS and CDR2 as YFSETQ. The CDR3 consists of 15 residues. Trimming removed 4 bases from V and 6 bases from J; junction bases left unmatched: 5. The full variable domain, in which reference TRBV5-1 and TRBJ2-1 provide the parts outside the CDR3, is KAGVTQTPRYLIKTRGQQVTLSCSPISGHRSVSWYQQTPGQGLQFLFEYFSETQRNKGNFPGRFSGRQFSNSRSEMNVSTLELGDSALYLCASSKTSGRGNEQFFGPGTRLTVL.

About this clonotype: At one end, the junction sequence differs from germline, possibly due to a read error. The rearrangement links TRBV6-2 or TRBV6-3 to TRBJ2-3; D gene uncertain. CDR3 length: 13 residues. Germline lookup yields CDR1 MNHEY and CDR2 SVGEGT. DNA for the CDR3: TGTGCCAGCAGCCGAGACATCGCAGATACACAGTATTTT. This gives the protein CASSRDIADTQYF.